This TCR beta chain came from a study of cytomegalovirus exposure and HLA in healthy donors. With 60 Vbeta and 13 Jbeta primers, the PCR was carried out. Libraries were prepared by immunoSEQ multiplex PCR; TCRdb keeps only in-frame clonotypes and omits some of them. Of some 170,000 clones in the sample, about 10% were seen once. General observations from the study: After further analysis at a later stage, 16,951 TCR beta sequences were associated with HLA alleles at 0.05 false discovery rate. Excluded: some indistinguishable V segments such as TRBV6-2 and TRBV6-3. In vitro confirmation showed a few CMV-associated chains to be CMV antigen specific.

The table lists this clone with a few counts. Antigen: not known. The V gene's germline CDR1 is SGHRS and CDR2 YFSETQ. With V trimmed by 5 bases and J by 7 bases, 8 bases remained unmatched. CDR3 length equals 14 residues. This sequence originates from a woman aged 25 to 39 in good health and CMV-seropositive. The chain uses TRBV5-1 and TRBJ2-5; 10 bases agree with TRBD1. The sequencing sample was made of PBMCs. CDR3 region: CASRLTGGAGTQYF. In DNA, the CDR3 is TGCGCCAGCAGATTGACAGGGGGCGCAGGGACCCAGTACTTC.